The rows below give T cell receptor beta chains drawn from one sample of a study of shared clonotypes between healthy human individuals. Method: immunoSEQ multiplex PCR; TCRdb's copy keeps in-frame clones and lacks some. The sample contains about 1.5 million clones, roughly 96% of which appear only once. The sequencing input was naive CD4+ T cells sorted from blood. These receptors all stem from a young man in good health. CDR3s include the opening cysteine and the closing phenylalanine or tryptophan. Fields, in order: CDR3 protein, CDR3 DNA, J gene, D gene, clone size, V gene. D genes are given only for firm matches. The size of a clone is reported for some rows only, either as once, few or many, or as a class for expanded clones.

CASRPTGAGNTIYF TGCGCCAGCAGGCCGACAGGAGCTGGAAACACCATATATTTT TRBJ1-3 NA NA TRBV5-1
CASSLALGVREETQYF TGCGCCAGCAGCTTGGCCCTCGGGGTAAGGGAAGAGACCCAGTACTTC TRBJ2-5 NA NA TRBV5-1
CASSQISAGELFF TGTGCCAGCAGCCAAATATCAGCCGGGGAGCTGTTTTTT TRBJ2-2 NA NA TRBV11-3
CASSVSGKLAGYYNEQFF TGTGCCAGCAGCGTATCCGGAAAACTAGCGGGATATTACAATGAGCAGTTCTTC TRBJ2-1 TRBD2 NA TRBV9
CASSPRPGFGYGYTF TGTGCCAGCTCACCCCGCCCAGGGTTCGGCTATGGCTACACCTTC TRBJ1-2 NA NA TRBV18
CASSLGPVTGELFF TGTGCCAGCAGCTTAGGTCCAGTGACCGGGGAGCTGTTTTTT TRBJ2-2 NA NA TRBV7-7
CASSRGLAGTYNEQFF TGTGCCAGCAGTCGAGGACTAGCGGGAACCTACAATGAGCAGTTCTTC TRBJ2-1 TRBD2 NA TRBV28
CAISSLAAFPGLANEQFF TGTGCCATCAGTAGTCTAGCGGCCTTCCCCGGGCTCGCCAATGAGCAGTTCTTC TRBJ2-1 TRBD2 NA TRBV10-3
CASSPRANTGELFF TGTGCCAGTAGTCCTAGGGCGAACACCGGGGAGCTGTTTTTT TRBJ2-2 NA NA TRBV19
CASSDSTGAMNNEQFF TGTGCCAGCAGTGATTCGACAGGCGCAATGAACAATGAGCAGTTCTTC TRBJ2-1 NA NA TRBV25-1
CASSLKGAPGGNTIYF TGTGCCAGCAGTTTAAAGGGGGCCCCGGGCGGAAACACCATATATTTT TRBJ1-3 TRBD1 NA TRBV28
CASRGQGNSQPQHF TGCGCCAGCAGGGGACAGGGGAATTCGCAGCCCCAGCATTTT TRBJ1-5 TRBD1 once TRBV10-2
CSVEEGQASPYEQYF TGCAGCGTTGAAGAGGGACAGGCCTCACCCTACGAGCAGTACTTC TRBJ2-7 TRBD1 NA TRBV29-1
CASSQSTGTTEAFF TGTGCCAGCTCACAGTCGACAGGGACCACTGAAGCTTTCTTT TRBJ1-1 TRBD1 NA TRBV18
CASSTAGFQETQYF TGTGCCAGCAGCACCGCAGGTTTTCAAGAGACCCAGTACTTC TRBJ2-5 NA NA TRBV5-5
CASSFGPSEQFF TGTGCCAGCAGTTTTGGACCGAGTGAGCAGTTCTTC TRBJ2-1 NA NA TRBV28
CASSFSVKGANVLTF TGTGCCAGCAGCTTTAGTGTGAAAGGGGCCAACGTCCTGACTTTC TRBJ2-6 NA NA TRBV9
CASRPGLAGGPYSYEQYF TGTGCCAGCAGACCGGGACTAGCGGGAGGGCCTTACTCCTACGAGCAGTACTTC TRBJ2-7 TRBD2 once TRBV5-4
CASSSLTIYF TGTGCCAGCAGCTCACTCACCATATATTTT TRBJ1-3 NA NA TRBV28
CASSPVTSGSPSYNEQFF TGTGCCAGCAGCCCAGTGACTAGCGGGAGCCCCTCCTACAATGAGCAGTTCTTC TRBJ2-1 TRBD2 NA TRBV5-6
CASSPGGEGARAQHF TGTGCCAGCAGCCCCGGAGGCGAGGGGGCAAGGGCCCAGCATTTT TRBJ1-5 TRBD1 NA TRBV28
CASSGLNSNQPQHF TGTGCCAGCAGTGGACTGAATAGCAATCAGCCCCAGCATTTT TRBJ1-5 NA NA TRBV5-5
CASSRTSRQGLLTEAFF TGCGCCAGCAGCCGTACATCTAGGCAGGGGTTGCTGACTGAAGCTTTCTTT TRBJ1-1 NA NA TRBV5-1
CASSESRGGREDTQYF TGTGCCAGCAGTGAATCAAGGGGGGGCAGGGAAGATACGCAGTATTTT TRBJ2-3 NA NA TRBV6-1
CASSGTAPEQYF TGCGCCAGCAGTGGCACAGCACCTGAGCAGTACTTC TRBJ2-7 NA NA TRBV10-1
CASSRDGGNQPQHF TGCGCCAGCAGCAGAGACGGAGGCAATCAGCCCCAGCATTTT TRBJ1-5 NA once TRBV5-1
CASSARLAAVQETQYF TGTGCCAGCAGCGCACGACTAGCGGCTGTACAAGAGACCCAGTACTTC TRBJ2-5 TRBD2 NA TRBV7-2
CASSLTVRDSYEKLFF TGTGCCAGCTCACTAACCGTCCGGGACAGCTATGAAAAACTGTTTTTT TRBJ1-4 TRBD1 NA TRBV18
CASRTGRRGRAETQYF TGTGCCAGCAGAACGGGGCGGCGCGGGAGGGCAGAGACCCAGTACTTC TRBJ2-5 TRBD2 NA TRBV11-2
CASSLGQGGTYEQYF TGCGCCAGCAGCTTGGGACAGGGGGGGACCTACGAGCAGTACTTC TRBJ2-7 TRBD1 NA TRBV5-1
CASSYSRITDTQYF TGTGCCAGCAGTTACTCCAGAATCACAGATACGCAGTATTTT TRBJ2-3 NA once TRBV6-5
CASSPDRLNYGYTF TGCGCCAGCAGCCCGGACAGGCTTAACTATGGCTACACCTTC TRBJ1-2 TRBD1 few TRBV5-1
CASSQGGQGYGKLFF TGCGCCAGCAGCCAAGGAGGACAGGGGTACGGAAAACTGTTTTTT TRBJ1-4 TRBD1 NA TRBV4-3
CASSQLPGRDRGPRGNEQFF TGTGCCAGCAGCCAGCTTCCGGGGCGAGACCGGGGCCCGAGGGGGAATGAGCAGTTCTTC TRBJ2-1 NA NA TRBV14
CASSMTGNTGELFF TGTGCCAGTAGTATGACAGGTAACACCGGGGAGCTGTTTTTT TRBJ2-2 NA NA TRBV19
CAWSGLAGGPGTGELFF TGTGCCTGGAGTGGACTAGCGGGAGGGCCCGGGACCGGGGAGCTGTTTTTT TRBJ2-2 TRBD2 NA TRBV30
CASSLRTLKGQFF TGTGCCAGCAGCCTCAGGACTCTTAAGGGGCAGTTCTTC TRBJ2-1 NA NA TRBV2
CASRTHTGAGANVLTF TGTGCCAGCAGAACCCACACAGGCGCCGGGGCCAACGTCCTGACTTTC TRBJ2-6 NA NA TRBV7-9
CASSLETSGRVSYNEQFF TGTGCCAGCAGCTTAGAAACTAGCGGGAGGGTATCCTACAATGAGCAGTTCTTC TRBJ2-1 TRBD2 NA TRBV11-2
CASSDPGGKGGRIQPQHF TGCGCCAGCAGTGACCCGGGGGGAAAAGGGGGTCGGATTCAGCCCCAGCATTTT TRBJ1-5 NA NA TRBV10-2
CASRGGQTQYF TGTGCCAGCAGGGGGGGGCAGACCCAGTACTTC TRBJ2-5 NA NA TRBV28
CASSLEWGGTGELFF TGCGCCAGCAGCCTGGAGTGGGGAGGCACCGGGGAGCTGTTTTTT TRBJ2-2 NA NA TRBV4-3
CASSVGGLAGVYEQYF TGTGCCAGCAGCGTGGGGGGACTAGCGGGAGTCTACGAGCAGTACTTC TRBJ2-7 TRBD2 NA TRBV9
CASSRPGTDTQYF TGTGCCAGCAGCCGGCCGGGCACAGATACGCAGTATTTT TRBJ2-3 NA NA TRBV7-3
CASSSGAVYSNQPQHF TGTGCCAGTAGTAGCGGGGCTGTTTATAGCAATCAGCCCCAGCATTTT TRBJ1-5 NA few TRBV19
CASSYQGGSYEQYF TGTGCCAGCAGTTACCAAGGTGGGTCCTACGAGCAGTACTTC TRBJ2-7 NA NA TRBV6-6
CASSANPGTSGIEVSYEQYF TGCGCCAGCAGTGCCAATCCCGGGACTAGCGGGATCGAGGTCTCCTACGAGCAGTACTTC TRBJ2-7 TRBD2 NA TRBV10-2
CASSRNLGQGGAGGYGYTF TGTGCCAGCTCACGAAACCTAGGACAGGGGGGAGCTGGTGGCTATGGCTACACCTTC TRBJ1-2 TRBD1 NA TRBV18
CASSLPGAGIENIQYF TGTGCCAGCAGCTTACCCGGGGCCGGGATTGAAAACATTCAGTACTTC TRBJ2-4 NA NA TRBV7-9
CASSLGTGADIYNEQFF TGTGCCAGCAGCTTGGGGACAGGGGCCGACATTTACAATGAGCAGTTCTTC TRBJ2-1 TRBD1 NA TRBV5-5
CASSLTSGNNEQFF TGCGCCAGCAGCCTCACTAGCGGTAACAATGAGCAGTTCTTC TRBJ2-1 TRBD2 NA TRBV4-1
CASSLASTGVGGYTF TGTGCCAGCAGCTTAGCCTCTACGGGGGTTGGTGGCTACACCTTC TRBJ1-2 NA NA TRBV7-8
CASSPTGTGAQPQHF TGTGCCAGCTCACCAACCGGGACAGGGGCTCAGCCCCAGCATTTT TRBJ1-5 TRBD1 NA TRBV18
CASSLGLSEIQETQYF TGTGCCAGCAGCTTAGGTTTGAGTGAGATCCAAGAGACCCAGTACTTC TRBJ2-5 NA NA TRBV7-9
CASSFGFDSNQPQHF TGTGCCAGCAGCTTCGGGTTTGATAGCAATCAGCCCCAGCATTTT TRBJ1-5 NA NA TRBV7-9
CASSLEGVGTGELFF TGTGCCAGCAGCTTGGAGGGAGTGGGGACCGGGGAGCTGTTTTTT TRBJ2-2 NA NA TRBV11-2
CACWGNTGELFF TGTGCCTGCTGGGGGAACACCGGGGAGCTGTTTTTT TRBJ2-2 NA once TRBV6-5